The 15 T cell receptor beta chains listed next were all sequenced from one sample in a study of shared clonotypes between healthy human individuals. CD45RO-negative CD8 cells positively selected for CCR7 made up the naive population, which excluded terminally differentiated effector memory CD45RA+ cells. The repertoire was sequenced with immunoSEQ multiplex PCR; TCRdb's copy has only in-frame clones and lacks some. This repertoire shows roughly 810,000 clones, roughly 96% found once; its top ten account for about 0.25%. The material sequenced was naive CD8+ T cells sorted from blood. The receptor source for this set is a man younger than 40 in good health.

The chain combines TRBV7-6 with TRBJ2-1, with 12 nucleotides matching TRBD2. The CDR3 sequence is 15 residues long. The germline V gene encodes CDR1 SGHVS and CDR2 FNYEAQ. V was pared by 6 bases and J by 4 bases, with 4 bases of the junction left unmatched. Written as DNA, the CDR3 is TGTGCCAGCAGTCCCGGGACTAGCGGGTACAATGAGCAGTTCTTC. This gives the protein CASSPGTSGYNEQFF. The full variable domain, completed using reference TRBV7-6 and TRBJ2-1, is GAGVSQSPRYKVTKRGQDVALRCDPISGHVSLYWYRQALGQGPEFLTYFNYEAQQDKSGLPNDRFSAERPEGSISTLTIQRTEQRDSAMYRCASSPGTSGYNEQFFGPGTRLTVL.

CDR3 DNA sequence: TGTGCCAGCAGCTTATCTGCAGGTTCTAACTATGGCTACACCTTC. Translation gives CASSLSAGSNYGYTF. The chain links TRBV7-6 to TRBJ1-2, with unresolved D. With 2 bases removed from V and 0 bases from J, the gap between germline ends came to 10 bases. This CDR3 has 15 amino acids. CDR1 is SGHVS and CDR2 is FNYEAQ in the germline V gene. Full variable domain (missing parts from reference TRBV7-6 and TRBJ1-2): GAGVSQSPRYKVTKRGQDVALRCDPISGHVSLYWYRQALGQGPEFLTYFNYEAQQDKSGLPNDRFSAERPEGSISTLTIQRTEQRDSAMYRCASSLSAGSNYGYTFGSGTRLTVV.

The V and J genes are TRBV5-4 and TRBJ1-3; D gene ambiguous. This CDR3 spans 14 amino acids. V shed 0 bases and J shed 3 bases, with 7 bases lying between them. The germline CDR1 and CDR2 sequences are SGHNT and YYREEE (reference sequence). The CDR3 coding sequence is TGTGCCAGCAGCTTGGGCCAGGATGGAAACACCATATATTTT. Amino acid sequence: CASSLGQDGNTIYF.

CDR3 in amino acids: CASSRWDRNQPQHF. CDR3 bases: TGTGCCAGCAGCCGTTGGGACCGCAATCAGCCCCAGCATTTT. The chain links TRBV9 to TRBJ1-5; perhaps TRBD1 as D (5 bases). V was pared by 4 bases and J by 2 bases, with 10 bases between. The CDR3 sequence is 14 residues long. The germline V gene has CDR1 SGDLS and CDR2 YYNGEE.

The CDR3 nucleotides are TGTGCCAGCAGCCGGGGGCTGCTAGCGGAGTCTAGCACAGATACGCAGTATTTT. It yields the protein CASSRGLLAESSTDTQYF. This sequence joins TRBV5-6 and TRBJ2-3, with D possibly being TRBD2 (7 bases). With 4 bases removed from V and 0 bases from J, the gap between germline ends came to 21 bases. The CDR3 has 18 residues. CDR1 and CDR2 (germline): SGHDT, YYEEEE.

This clone has a single count. This chain connects TRBV7-9 to TRBJ2-7; D is unclear. Germline lookup yields CDR1 SEHNR and CDR2 FQNEAQ (reference sequence). This CDR3 has 14 residues. Between the trimmed V and J ends, which lost 4 bases and 0 bases, there was a span of 10 bases. CDR3 residues: CASSSSVSSYEQYF. The CDR3 DNA reads as TGTGCCAGCAGCTCCTCGGTGAGCTCCTACGAGCAGTACTTC.

The chain recombines TRBV7-9 with TRBJ2-7; the D gene is possibly TRBD1 (6 bases). The V end lost 5 bases, the J end lost 3 bases, and 8 bases lay between the germline ends. The germline CDR1 and CDR2 sequences are SEHNR and FQNEAQ (reference sequence). The CDR3 has 12 residues. The CDR3 coding sequence is TGTGCCAGCAGCACAGGGATCTACGAGCAGTACTTC. Encoded protein: CASSTGIYEQYF. Supplemented by reference TRBV7-9 and TRBJ2-7, the full variable domain reads DTGVSQNPRHKITKRGQNVTFRCDPISEHNRLYWYRQTLGQGPEFLTYFQNEAQLEKSRLLSDRFSAERPKGSFSTLEIQRTEQGDSAMYLCASSTGIYEQYFGPGTRLTVT.

The chain joins TRBV7-9 to TRBJ2-1; 8 positions match TRBD2. Trimming removed 3 bases from V and 6 bases from J; junction bases left unmatched: 4. The germline V gene has CDR1 SEHNR and CDR2 FQNEAQ (reference sequence). The CDR3 length is 14 residues. The CDR3 reads CASSFPGGLNEQFF. DNA for the CDR3: TGTGCCAGCAGCTTCCCGGGAGGGCTCAATGAGCAGTTCTTC.

The chain recombines TRBV15 with TRBJ2-3, with D tentatively TRBD1 or TRBD2 (5 bases each). V lost 8 bases, J lost 4 bases, and 19 bases lay in between. Germline lookup yields CDR1 LNHNV and CDR2 YYDKDF (reference sequence). The CDR3 consists of 15 residues. CDR3 coding DNA: TGTGCCACCGTCGGGCGAGAGGGGCGGGCAGATACGCAGTATTTT. It specifies CATVGREGRADTQYF. Full variable domain (missing parts from reference TRBV15 and TRBJ2-3): DAMVIQNPRYQVTQFGKPVTLSCSQTLNHNVMYWYQQKSSQAPKLLFHYYDKDFNNEADTPDNFQSRRPNTSFCFLDIRSPGLGDTAMYLCATVGREGRADTQYFGPGTRLTVL.

The V gene is TRBV7-8, the J gene TRBJ2-1, with TRBD2 matching 10 bases. The V segment lost 6 bases and the J segment 8 bases; nucleotides outside the gene matches: 7. This CDR3 comprises 14 residues. Germline lookup yields CDR1 SGHVS and CDR2 FQNEAQ. CDR3 sequence (DNA): TGTGCCAGCAGTTATAGCGGGAGGATCTATGAGCAGTTCTTC. This gives the protein CASSYSGRIYEQFF.

As concerns this clone: This sample includes further DNA sequences coding for the same CDR3. This chain uses TRBV7-9 with TRBJ2-5; D ambiguous. This CDR3 contains 11 residues. Germline CDR1 is SEHNR and CDR2 is FQNEAQ (reference sequence). Between the trimmed V and J ends, which lost 5 bases and 2 bases, there was a span of 3 bases. CDR3 coding DNA: TGTGCCAGCAGCGCTCAAGAGACCCAGTACTTC. As protein: CASSAQETQYF.

To note about this clone: Other DNA sequences in the sample encode the same CDR3. The chain joins TRBV9 to TRBJ1-2; D unclear. V was cut by 2 bases and J by 4 bases, with 6 bases left in between. Germline values: CDR1 SGDLS, CDR2 YYNGEE. This CDR3 spans 12 amino acids. The CDR3 coding sequence is TGTGCCAGCAGCGTGTCAGGCTATGGCTACACCTTC. This translates into CASSVSGYGYTF.

This chain uses TRBV7-9 with TRBJ2-5; D is possibly TRBD2 (5 bases). Trimming took off 5 bases at V and 0 bases at J, with 7 bases between the two ends. Looked up from germline, CDR1 is SEHNR and CDR2 is FQNEAQ (reference sequence). The CDR3 runs to 13 residues. In DNA, the CDR3 is TGTGCCAGCAGCAATAGCGACCAAGAGACCCAGTACTTC. Its protein is CASSNSDQETQYF.

The gene calls are TRBV4-2 and TRBJ2-7; 8 nucleotides line up with TRBD2. Germline lookup yields CDR1 LGHNA and CDR2 YNFKEQ. The CDR3 has 17 residues. Trimming removed 4 bases from V and 5 bases from J; junction bases left unmatched: 16. CDR3 residues: CASSRPKGLESMDEQYF. DNA for the CDR3: TGTGCCAGCAGCCGGCCCAAGGGACTAGAATCCATGGACGAGCAGTACTTC.

This sequence joins TRBV6-6 and TRBJ2-1, with 11 positions matching TRBD2. CDR3 length: 15 residues. J lost 7 bases, V lost 0 bases, and 2 bases had no gene match. Germline V gene lookup returns CDR1 MNHNY and CDR2 SVGAGI (reference sequence). CDR3 in amino acids: CASSYSLAGGNEQFF. The CDR3 nucleotides read TGTGCCAGCAGTTACTCGCTAGCGGGAGGAAATGAGCAGTTCTTC.